This T cell receptor beta chain was profiled in a study of CD4 T cells in relation to SARS-CoV-2 and coronaviruses. Turning to the study itself: Controls used an HIV-1 Nef peptide pool or no peptide.

TCRdb's copy holds only in-frame clones and misses some; the assay was immunoSEQ multiplex PCR. The data show about 21,000 clones, around three quarters seen once. A remark on this clone: As yet, its antigen is unknown.

Germline CDR1 and CDR2: LNHDA and SQIVND (reference sequence). This CDR3 region has 13 residues. Between the trimmed V and J ends, which lost 0 bases and 11 bases, there was a span of 13 bases. The unexposed donors gave CD4+ T cells in 2011-2018, prior to COVID-19. The cells were cultured for 9 to 11 days before CD4+ T cells were isolated. Unexposed-donor CD4+ T cells were probed with SARS-CoV-2 S/N and four cold-coronavirus spikes, cells permitting. Half the medium was replaced with IL-2 medium on days 3 and 7. Material: CD4+ T cells from PBMCs, cultured in vitro. The genes are TRBV19 and TRBJ1-1; D unresolved. The origin of this receptor is a human donor in good health. Written as DNA, the CDR3 is TGTGCCAGTAGTATAGATCACAGCCTGGAGGCTTTCTTT. Amino acids: CASSIDHSLEAFF.